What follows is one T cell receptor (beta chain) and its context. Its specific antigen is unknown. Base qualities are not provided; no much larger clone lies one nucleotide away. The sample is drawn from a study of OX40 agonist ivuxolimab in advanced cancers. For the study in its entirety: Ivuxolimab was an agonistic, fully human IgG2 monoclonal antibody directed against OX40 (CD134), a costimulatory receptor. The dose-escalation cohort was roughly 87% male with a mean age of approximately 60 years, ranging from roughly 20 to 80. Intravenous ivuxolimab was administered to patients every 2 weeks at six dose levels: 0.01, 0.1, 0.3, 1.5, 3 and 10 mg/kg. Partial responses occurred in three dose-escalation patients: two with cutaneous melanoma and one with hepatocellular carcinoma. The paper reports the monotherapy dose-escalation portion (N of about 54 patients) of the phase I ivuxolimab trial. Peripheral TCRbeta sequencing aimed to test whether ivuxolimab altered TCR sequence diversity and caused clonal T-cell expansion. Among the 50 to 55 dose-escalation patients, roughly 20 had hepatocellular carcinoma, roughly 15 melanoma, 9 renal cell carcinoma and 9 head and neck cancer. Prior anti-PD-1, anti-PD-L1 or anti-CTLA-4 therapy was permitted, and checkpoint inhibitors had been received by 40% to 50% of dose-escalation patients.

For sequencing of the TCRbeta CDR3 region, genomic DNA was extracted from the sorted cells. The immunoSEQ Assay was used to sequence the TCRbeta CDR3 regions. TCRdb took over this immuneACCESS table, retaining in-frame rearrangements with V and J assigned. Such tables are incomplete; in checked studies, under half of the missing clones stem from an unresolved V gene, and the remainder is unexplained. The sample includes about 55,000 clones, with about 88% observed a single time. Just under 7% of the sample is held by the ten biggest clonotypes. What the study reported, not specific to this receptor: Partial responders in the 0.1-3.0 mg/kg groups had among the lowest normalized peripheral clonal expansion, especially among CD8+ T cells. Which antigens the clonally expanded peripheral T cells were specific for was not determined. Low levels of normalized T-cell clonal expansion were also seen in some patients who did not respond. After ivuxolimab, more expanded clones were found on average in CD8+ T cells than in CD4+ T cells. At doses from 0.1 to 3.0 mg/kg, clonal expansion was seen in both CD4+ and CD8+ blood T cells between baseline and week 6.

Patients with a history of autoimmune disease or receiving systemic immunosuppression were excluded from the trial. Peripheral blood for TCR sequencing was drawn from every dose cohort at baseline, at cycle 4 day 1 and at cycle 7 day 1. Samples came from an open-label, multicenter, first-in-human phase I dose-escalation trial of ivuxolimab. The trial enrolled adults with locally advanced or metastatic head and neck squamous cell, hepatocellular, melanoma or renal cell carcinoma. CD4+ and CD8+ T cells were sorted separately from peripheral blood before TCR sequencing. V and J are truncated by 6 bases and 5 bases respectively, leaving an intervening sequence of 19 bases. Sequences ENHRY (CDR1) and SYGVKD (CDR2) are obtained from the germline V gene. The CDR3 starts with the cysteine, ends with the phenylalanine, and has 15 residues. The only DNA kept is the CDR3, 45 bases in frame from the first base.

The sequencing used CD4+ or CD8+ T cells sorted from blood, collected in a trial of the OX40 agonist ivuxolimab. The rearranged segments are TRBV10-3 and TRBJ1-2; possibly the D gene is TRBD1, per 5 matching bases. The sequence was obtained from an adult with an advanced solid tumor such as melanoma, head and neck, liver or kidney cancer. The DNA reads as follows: TGTGCCATCAGGGACGGAGGAAGGGGTCGATATGGCTACACCTTC. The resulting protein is CAIRDGGRGRYGYTF.